This TCR beta chain was observed in a study of CD8 T cells in Susac syndrome. Reverse transcription of roughly 0.5 to 1 ug RNA used random hexamers. The method of amplification for TCR beta CDR3 was immunoSEQ multiplex PCR, covering 54 Vbeta and 13 Jbeta. MiXCR was run by TCRdb on the immunoSEQ multiplex PCR reads, yielding one entry per CDR3 protein. Here the sample spans hundreds of thousands of distinct CDR3 sequences, about 85% being singletons. As regards this clonotype: The antigen remains unidentified.

Between the trimmed V and J ends, which lost 6 bases and 8 bases, there was a span of 8 bases. This CDR3 spans 11 amino acids. Germline V CDR1 and CDR2: SEHNR, FQNEAQ (reference sequence). Findings and caveats of the study: The study recognized that the number of individuals in its TCR sequencing and HLA analysis was relatively small.

The chain is built from TRBV7-9 and TRBJ2-1; D is unresolved. The clonotype was recovered from a human donor with multiple sclerosis. The sample comprised CD8+ T cells from PBMCs. CDR3 residues: CASRGVYEQFF. For the CDR3, the DNA is TGTGCCAGCAGAGGTGTCTATGAGCAGTTCTTC.